The source of this T cell receptor beta chain is a study of cytotoxic CD8 clonotypes in ibrutinib-treated CLL. Study-wide results and limits: Clonality increased at ibrutinib response and stayed stable in sustained remission. At progression, however, it fell back toward baseline.

A note on this clone: The antigen remains unidentified.

TCRdb's table, derived via immunoSEQ multiplex PCR, lists solely in-frame clones and lacks some. Of 29,000 or so clones in the sample, approximately 68% were seen once. With 2 bases removed from V and 0 bases from J, the gap between germline ends came to 10 bases. This CDR3 has 16 residues. Germline V gene data show CDR1 as SNHLY and CDR2 as FYNNEI. Frozen PBMC stocks contributed around 1.9 micrograms of genomic DNA to the TCR beta libraries. This clonotype was sampled from a human donor with chronic lymphocytic leukemia. This sample comprised PBMCs, obtained after 24 months of ibrutinib treatment. The V gene is TRBV2, the J gene TRBJ1-4; D may be TRBD1 (6 bases). The CDR3 spells CASSETGLPTNEKLFF. As DNA, the CDR3 is TGTGCCAGCAGTGAAACAGGGCTTCCAACTAATGAAAAACTGTTTTTT.